One and the same sample provided the 3 T cell receptor beta chains below, sequenced in a study of T-cell reconstitution after alpha-beta-depleted transplantation in children. Unique molecular identifiers were used in preparing the TCRbeta library. TCRdb used MiXCR to reprocess the PCR reads, holding one entry per CDR3 protein. Of around 100,000 distinct CDR3 sequences detected, under 7% appear once; the ten largest clones hold about 6.1%. The sample was PBMCs, mostly from graft donor cells, taken 60 days after TCRalphabeta/CD19-depleted stem cell transplant. The receptors were gathered from a female patient aged 2 to 10 who had a stem cell transplant for Fanconi anemia, so the T cells may come from the graft donor.

Many counts were recorded for this clonotype. The gene calls are TRBV5-1 and TRBJ2-7; TRBD1 matches 7 bases. Germline CDR1 is SGHRS and CDR2 is YFSETQ. V lost 1 base, J lost 2 bases, and 3 bases stayed unmatched. The CDR3 length is 14 residues. The CDR3 sequence: CASSLSGGPYEQYF. The CDR3 DNA follows: TGCGCCAGCAGCTTGTCAGGGGGACCCTACGAGCAGTACTTC. The variable domain in full, completed from reference TRBV5-1 and TRBJ2-7, reads KAGVTQTPRYLIKTRGQQVTLSCSPISGHRSVSWYQQTPGQGLQFLFEYFSETQRNKGNFPGRFSGRQFSNSRSEMNVSTLELGDSALYLCASSLSGGPYEQYFGPGTRLTVT.

This clonotype was seen many times. The V and J genes are TRBV25-1 and TRBJ2-1; 8 bases match TRBD2. Germline V gives CDR1 MGHDK, CDR2 SYGVNS. The V gene end was trimmed by 4 bases and the J gene end by 0 bases; junction bases not matched to a gene: 8. CDR3 size: 17 residues. CDR3 residues: CASSVPGGGSSYNEQFF. CDR3 DNA sequence: TGTGCCAGCAGTGTGCCGGGAGGGGGGAGCTCCTACAATGAGCAGTTCTTC.

Many counts were recorded for this clonotype. V usage is TRBV20-1 and J usage is TRBJ2-7, with 10 bases aligning to TRBD2. With V trimmed by 7 bases and J by 3 bases, 12 bases remained unmatched. There are 15 residues in the CDR3. CDR1 is DFQATT, CDR2 SNEGSKA, per germline (reference sequence). The CDR3 DNA is TGCAGTGTCCTAGCGGGGGAGCAGGCCAACTACGAGCAGTACTTC. It translates to CSVLAGEQANYEQYF.